The 10 T cell receptor beta chains in this list originate from one sample, sequenced in a study of blood T cells in healthy people across ages. PCR was performed a second time for roughly 7 to 12 cycles using a sample-barcoded 5' primer and a J-beta primer mix. TCRdb recomputed calls from the 5' RACE reads with MiXCR, one row per CDR3 protein. The sample lists about 720,000 distinct CDR3 sequences; about a fifth were seen once. The sequencing input was blood. The receptors originated from an older man in good health.

This clonotype appeared a few times. The genes are TRBV25-1 and TRBJ1-6; TRBD1 matches 10 bases. V lost 3 bases and J lost 10; bases outside the gene matches: 6. From germline, CDR1 is MGHDK and CDR2 SYGVNS. The CDR3 length is 15 residues. This CDR3 is CASSDRDRGPSPLHF. Written as DNA, the CDR3 is TGTGCCAGCAGTGATAGAGACAGGGGGCCCTCACCCCTCCACTTT.

This clonotype was picked up a small number of times. The V gene is TRBV12-3 or TRBV12-4, the J gene TRBJ2-3; TRBD2 might be the D (6 bases). V was cut by 6 bases and J by 4 bases, with 17 bases left in between. The CDR3 is made up of 15 amino acids. CDR3: CASSRGLVVPDTQYF. CDR3 coding DNA: TGTGCCAGCAGCCGGGGACTTGTGGTTCCAGATACGCAGTATTTT.

With regard to this clonotype: One end of the junction varies from germline; a read error may be responsible. This chain uses TRBV7-8 with TRBJ2-1, with 7 nucleotides matching TRBD2. The CDR3 totals 17 residues. Germline V lookup: CDR1 SGHVS, CDR2 FQNEAQ. This CDR3 reads CTSSLAPTSPRYNEQFF. The CDR3 region has the DNA TGTACCAGCAGCTTAGCCCCGACTAGCCCGCGCTACAATGAGCAGTTCTTC.

Here the CDR3 DNA reads TGCAGCGTTTTAACCGGGACAGGGGCCTCTGGCTACACCTTC. Translating it yields CSVLTGTGASGYTF. The chain employs TRBV29-1 and TRBJ1-2, with 10 positions matching TRBD1. V gave up 5 bases and J gave up 7 bases; unmatched junction bases: 10. Germline V gene data show CDR1 as SQVTM and CDR2 as ANQGSEA. This CDR3 contains 14 residues.

The CDR3 nucleotides read TGTGCCAGCAGCGTTCGACTGGCAGAGAGTACGCAGTATTTT. It codes for CASSVRLAESTQYF. The chain employs TRBV7-2 and TRBJ2-3, with D unresolved. V was clipped by 5 bases and J by 8 bases, with 17 bases between them. Germline CDR1 SGHTA, CDR2 FQGNSA. This CDR3 is 14 amino acids long. The full variable domain, its missing parts supplied by reference TRBV7-2 and TRBJ2-3, is GAGVSQSPSNKVTEKGKDVELRCDPISGHTALYWYRQSLGQGLEFLIYFQGNSAPDKSGLPSDRFSAERTGGSVSTLTIQRTQQEDSAVYLCASSVRLAESTQYFGPGTRLTVL.

The chain is built from TRBV2 and TRBJ2-1; a weak D match, TRBD1 (5 bases). The CDR3 has 15 amino acids. Germline assignment: CDR1 SNHLY and CDR2 FYNNEI. Trimming removed 7 bases at V and 2 bases at J, with 15 bases between. The CDR3 is CASKGRGSAYNEQFF. The CDR3 nucleotides read TGTGCCAGCAAGGGTAGGGGATCTGCCTACAATGAGCAGTTCTTC.

There are a few counts of this clonotype. At one end, the junction sequence differs from germline, possibly due to a read error. The chain links TRBV4-3 to TRBJ2-5; no firm D call. This CDR3 has 15 amino acids. The germline CDR1 and CDR2 sequences are LGHNA and YSLEER. This CDR3 reads CASSQDVGMAETRYF. In nucleotides, the CDR3 is TGCGCCAGCAGCCAAGATGTGGGAATGGCGGAGACCCGGTACTTC.

The chain joins TRBV4-1 to TRBJ1-3, with a weak D call TRBD1 (6 bases). Germline V gene data show CDR1 as MGHRA and CDR2 as YSYEKL. This CDR3 has 18 residues. V lost 0 bases and J 4 bases, leaving 19 bases between the germline ends. CDR3 nucleotide sequence: TGCGCCAGCAGCCAAGAGGGCTGGGGGCGAGGCGGAGGAAACACCATATATTTT. As protein: CASSQEGWGRGGGNTIYF.

The rearrangement uses TRBV20-1 and TRBJ1-2; D not resolved. V was shortened by 0 bases and J by 3 bases, with 5 bases between the two germline ends. Per germline, CDR1 DFQATT and CDR2 SNEGSKA (reference sequence). The CDR3 has 12 amino acids. CDR3 residues: CSARDGYYGYTF. The CDR3 nucleotides read TGCAGTGCTAGAGATGGCTACTATGGCTACACCTTC.

Remarks on this clonotype: A read error may produce the germline difference seen at one junction end. This chain joins TRBV6-6 and TRBJ2-7, with 10 bases lining up with TRBD1. This CDR3 contains 15 residues. Germline values: CDR1 MNHNY, CDR2 SVGAGI (reference sequence). The CDR3 DNA is TGTGTCAGCAGCTTGCTTGGACAGGGGGTAAACGAGCTGTACTTC. Encoded protein: CVSSLLGQGVNELYF.